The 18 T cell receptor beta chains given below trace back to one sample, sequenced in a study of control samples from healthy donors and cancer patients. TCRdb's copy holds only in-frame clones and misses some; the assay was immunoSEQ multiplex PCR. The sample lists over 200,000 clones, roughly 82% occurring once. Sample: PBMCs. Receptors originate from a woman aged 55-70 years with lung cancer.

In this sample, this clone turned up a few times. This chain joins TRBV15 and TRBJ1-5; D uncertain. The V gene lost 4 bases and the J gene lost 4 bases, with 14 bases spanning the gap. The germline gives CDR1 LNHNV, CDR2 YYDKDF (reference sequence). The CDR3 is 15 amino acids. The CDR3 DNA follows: TGTGCCACCAGCAACCGCAACCGAGAAAATCAGCCCCAGCATTTT. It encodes CATSNRNRENQPQHF.

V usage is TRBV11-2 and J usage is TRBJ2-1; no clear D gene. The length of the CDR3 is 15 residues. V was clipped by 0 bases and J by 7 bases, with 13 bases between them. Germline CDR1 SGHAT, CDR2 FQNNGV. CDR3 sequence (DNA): TGTGCCAGCAGCTTAGAGGTGACTTTCCAGAATGAGCAGTTCTTC. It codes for CASSLEVTFQNEQFF.

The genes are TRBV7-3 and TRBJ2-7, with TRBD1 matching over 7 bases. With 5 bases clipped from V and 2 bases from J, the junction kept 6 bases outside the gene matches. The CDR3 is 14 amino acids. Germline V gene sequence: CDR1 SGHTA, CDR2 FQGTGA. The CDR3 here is CASSLDRNAYEQYF. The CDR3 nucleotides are TGTGCCAGCAGCCTGGACAGGAACGCCTACGAGCAGTACTTC.

Here the CDR3 reads CASSSLTGLSYNEQFF. Here the CDR3 DNA reads TGTGCCAGCTCCTCACTGACAGGGCTCTCCTACAATGAGCAGTTCTTC. V and J are TRBV18 and TRBJ2-1, with 7 bases aligning to TRBD1. J was trimmed by 0 bases and V by 6 bases; bases with no gene match: 8. There are 16 residues in the CDR3. Germline V gene data show CDR1 as KGHSH and CDR2 as LQKENI.

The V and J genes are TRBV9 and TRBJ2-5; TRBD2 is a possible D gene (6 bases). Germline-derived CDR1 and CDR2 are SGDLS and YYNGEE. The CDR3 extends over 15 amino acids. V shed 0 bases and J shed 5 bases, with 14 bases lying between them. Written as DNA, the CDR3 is TGTGCCAGCAGCGTAGATAGCGGTTTACGGGAGACCCAGTACTTC. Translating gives CASSVDSGLRETQYF.

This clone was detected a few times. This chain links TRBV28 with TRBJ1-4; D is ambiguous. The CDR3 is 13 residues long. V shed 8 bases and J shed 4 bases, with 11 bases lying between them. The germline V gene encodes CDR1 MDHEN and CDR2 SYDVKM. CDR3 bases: TGTGCCAGCTTCGACGGGCTTAATGAAAAACTGTTTTTT. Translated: CASFDGLNEKLFF. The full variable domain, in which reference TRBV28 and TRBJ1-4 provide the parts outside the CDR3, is DVKVTQSSRYLVKRTGEKVFLECVQDMDHENMFWYRQDPGLGLRLIYFSYDVKMKEKGDIPEGYSVSREKKERFSLILESASTNQTSMYLCASFDGLNEKLFFGSGTQLSVL.

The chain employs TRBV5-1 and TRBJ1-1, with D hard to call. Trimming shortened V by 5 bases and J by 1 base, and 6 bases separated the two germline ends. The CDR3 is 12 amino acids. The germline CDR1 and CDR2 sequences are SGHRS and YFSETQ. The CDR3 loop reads CASSEGNTEAFF. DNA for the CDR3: TGCGCCAGCAGTGAGGGGAACACTGAAGCTTTCTTT.

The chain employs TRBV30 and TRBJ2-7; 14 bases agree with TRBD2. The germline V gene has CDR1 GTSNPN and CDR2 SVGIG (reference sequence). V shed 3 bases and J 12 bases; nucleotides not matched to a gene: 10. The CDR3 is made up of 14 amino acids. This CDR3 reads CAWSVTSGRAVRYF. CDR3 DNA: TGTGCCTGGAGCGTGACTAGCGGGAGGGCCGTGCGGTACTTC.

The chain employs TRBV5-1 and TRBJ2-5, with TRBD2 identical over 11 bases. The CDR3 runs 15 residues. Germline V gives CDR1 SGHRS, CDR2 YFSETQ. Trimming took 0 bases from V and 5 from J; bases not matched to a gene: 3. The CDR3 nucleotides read TGCGCCAGCAGCTTGGGGCCTAGCGGGGGGGAGACCCAGTACTTC. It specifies CASSLGPSGGETQYF.

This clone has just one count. This CDR3 is CASSGRQRNYGYTF. CDR3 in DNA: TGTGCCAGCAGCGGAAGACAGAGAAACTATGGCTACACCTTC. The V call is TRBV7-2, the J call TRBJ1-2, with D tentatively TRBD1 (5 bases). The CDR3 has 14 amino acids. The V end lost 5 bases, the J end lost 2 bases, and 12 bases lay between the germline ends. Germline V gives CDR1 SGHTA, CDR2 FQGNSA.

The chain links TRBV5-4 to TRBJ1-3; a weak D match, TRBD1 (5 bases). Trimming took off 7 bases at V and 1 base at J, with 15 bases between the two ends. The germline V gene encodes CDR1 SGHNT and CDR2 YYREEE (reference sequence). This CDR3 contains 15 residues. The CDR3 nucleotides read TGTGCCAGCTCCCTCGGGGGTACGTCTGGAAACACCATATATTTT. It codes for CASSLGGTSGNTIYF.

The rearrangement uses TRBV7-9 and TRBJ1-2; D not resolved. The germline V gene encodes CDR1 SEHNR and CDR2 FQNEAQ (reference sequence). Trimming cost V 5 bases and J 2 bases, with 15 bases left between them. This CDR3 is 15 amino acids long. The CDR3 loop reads CASSPPGFLNYGYTF. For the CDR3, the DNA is TGTGCCAGCAGCCCCCCGGGGTTCCTAAACTATGGCTACACCTTC.

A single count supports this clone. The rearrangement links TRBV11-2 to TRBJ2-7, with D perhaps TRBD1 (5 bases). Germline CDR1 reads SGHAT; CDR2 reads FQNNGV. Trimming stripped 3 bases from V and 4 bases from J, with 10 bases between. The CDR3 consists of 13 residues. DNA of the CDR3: TGTGCCAGCAGCTTTGTTCAGGGTTACGAGCAGTACTTC. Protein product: CASSFVQGYEQYF.

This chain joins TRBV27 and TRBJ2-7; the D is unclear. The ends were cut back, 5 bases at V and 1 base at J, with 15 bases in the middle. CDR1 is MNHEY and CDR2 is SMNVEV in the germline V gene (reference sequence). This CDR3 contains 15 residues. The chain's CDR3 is CASSTRPGGSYEQYF. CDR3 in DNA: TGTGCCAGCAGTACTCGACCGGGTGGGTCCTACGAGCAGTACTTC.

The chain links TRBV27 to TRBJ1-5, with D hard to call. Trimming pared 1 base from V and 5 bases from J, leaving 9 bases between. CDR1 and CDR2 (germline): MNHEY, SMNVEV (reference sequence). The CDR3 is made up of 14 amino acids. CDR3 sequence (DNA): TGTGCCAGCAGTTTATACAGCTCCGATCAGCCCCAGCATTTT. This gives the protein CASSLYSSDQPQHF.

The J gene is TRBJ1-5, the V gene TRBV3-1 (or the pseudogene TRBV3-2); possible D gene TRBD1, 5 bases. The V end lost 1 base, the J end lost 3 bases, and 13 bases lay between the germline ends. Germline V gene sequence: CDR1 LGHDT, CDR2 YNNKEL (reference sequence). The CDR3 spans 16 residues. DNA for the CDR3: TGTGCCAGCAGCCAAGGGAACAGGTTCCTCAATCAGCCCCAGCATTTT. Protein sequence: CASSQGNRFLNQPQHF.

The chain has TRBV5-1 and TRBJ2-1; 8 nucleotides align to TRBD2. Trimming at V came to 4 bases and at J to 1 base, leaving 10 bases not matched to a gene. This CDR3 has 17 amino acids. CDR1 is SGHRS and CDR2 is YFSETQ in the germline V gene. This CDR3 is CASSRSGNSNSYNEQFF. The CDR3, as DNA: TGCGCCAGCAGCCGTAGCGGGAACTCCAATTCCTACAATGAGCAGTTCTTC.

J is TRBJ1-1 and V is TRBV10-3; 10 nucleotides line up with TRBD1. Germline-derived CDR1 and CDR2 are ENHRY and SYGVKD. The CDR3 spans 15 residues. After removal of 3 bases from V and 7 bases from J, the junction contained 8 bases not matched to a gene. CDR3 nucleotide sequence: TGTGCCATCAGTGAACCGGGACAGGGGAAGAATGAAGCTTTCTTT. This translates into CAISEPGQGKNEAFF.